Presented here are 21 T cell receptor beta chains from one specimen sequenced in a study of patients and donors after allogeneic stem cell transplantation. TCRdb analysed the RT-PCR reads with MiXCR anew, one entry per CDR3 protein. The sample has 400,000 to 500,000 distinct CDR3 sequences, under 20% seen once. The sample was blood, either unsorted or a sorted T cell fraction (not recorded which). Every receptor here comes from a human donor who was either an allogeneic HSCT recipient or a stem cell or donor lymphocyte infusion donor (not recorded which). It is not recorded whose cells these are; they may come from a transplant donor.

The chain recombines TRBV12-3 or TRBV12-4 with TRBJ1-1; possible D gene TRBD1, 6 bases. V was pared by 5 bases and J by 7 bases, with 14 bases between. The CDR3 runs 13 residues. In DNA form, the CDR3 reads TGTGCCAGCAGTCCCCTGGGGGCCAGTGAAGCTTTCTTT. Its protein is CASSPLGASEAFF.

This clonotype was counted at least ten times. The chain is built from TRBV9 and TRBJ2-3, with D perhaps being TRBD1 or TRBD2 (5 bases each). Germline lookup yields CDR1 SGDLS and CDR2 YYNGEE. There are 14 residues in the CDR3. Trimming removed 0 bases at V and 0 bases at J, with 5 bases between. CDR3 amino acids: CASSVGDSTDTQYF. The CDR3 nucleotides are TGTGCCAGCAGCGTAGGGGACAGCACAGATACGCAGTATTTT.

This clonotype was counted ten times or more. The rearrangement joins TRBV20-1 to TRBJ2-1; D may be TRBD2 (5 bases). This CDR3 is built from 14 residues. The germline gives CDR1 DFQATT, CDR2 SNEGSKA (reference sequence). The V gene lost 5 bases and the J gene lost 7 bases, with 18 bases spanning the gap. The CDR3 is CSAPRGNYGNEQFF. CDR3 nucleotides: TGCAGTGCTCCTCGGGGTAATTATGGAAATGAGCAGTTCTTC.

The rearrangement links TRBV4-1 to TRBJ2-7; 7 bases are a match to TRBD1. The junction had 10 bases not matched to a gene; V was cut back by 3 bases and J by 5 bases. Per the germline V gene, CDR1 is MGHRA and CDR2 is YSYEKL. This CDR3 has 15 amino acids. The CDR3 nucleotides are TGCGCCAGCAGCCAGATGGGGTTACAGGGGAACGAGCAGTACTTC. Protein product: CASSQMGLQGNEQYF.

This clonotype was found a few times. V usage is TRBV4-3 and J usage is TRBJ2-5, with unresolved D. From germline, CDR1 is LGHNA and CDR2 YSLEER. The CDR3 runs to 14 residues. Trimming removed 1 base at V and 4 bases at J, with 10 bases between. CDR3: CASSQGNFPETQYF. For the CDR3, the DNA is TGCGCCAGCAGCCAAGGAAACTTTCCAGAGACCCAGTACTTC.

The chain employs TRBV4-2 and TRBJ2-1, with TRBD2 identical over 10 bases. Germline loops: CDR1 LGHNA, CDR2 YNFKEQ. The CDR3 is 18 residues long. V lost 1 base to trimming and J lost 5 bases; unmatched junction nucleotides: 11. In DNA form, the CDR3 reads TGTGCCAGCAGCCAAGGTGTGTATTGGACTAGCGGCCACAATGAGCAGTTCTTC. Its protein is CASSQGVYWTSGHNEQFF.

This clonotype was counted a few times. The rearrangement links TRBV12-3 or TRBV12-4 to TRBJ1-4, with 8 positions matching TRBD1. CDR3 size: 14 residues. V dropped 7 bases and J dropped 5; count of bases not matched to a gene: 6. This chain's CDR3 is CASTGDRRNEKLFF. The CDR3 DNA reads TGTGCCAGCACCGGGGACAGGAGAAATGAAAAACTGTTTTTT.

There are many counts of this clonotype. The V call is TRBV5-6, the J call TRBJ2-5; TRBD2 aligns across 8 bases. CDR3 length equals 16 residues. Germline V gene sequence: CDR1 SGHDT, CDR2 YYEEEE. J was trimmed by 5 bases and V by 4 bases; bases with no gene match: 13. CDR3 bases: TGTGCCAGCAGCCTAACAACCGGGACTAGTACTGAGACCCAGTACTTC. Translated, it gives CASSLTTGTSTETQYF.

The rearrangement uses TRBV28 and TRBJ2-7, with a possible D match to TRBD2 (6 bases). Per germline, CDR1 MDHEN and CDR2 SYDVKM. The V gene lost 6 bases and the J gene lost 2 bases, with 14 bases spanning the gap. The CDR3 spans 14 residues. The CDR3 sequence is CASRPGTETYEQYF. CDR3 nucleotides: TGTGCCAGCAGACCCGGGACTGAGACCTACGAGCAGTACTTC.

Only a few counts were recorded for this clonotype. The chain recombines TRBV9 with TRBJ2-2; 9 bases fit TRBD2. The CDR3 loop spans 16 amino acids. Germline-derived CDR1 and CDR2 are SGDLS and YYNGEE. V shed 3 bases, J shed 5 bases, and the junction held 8 bases outside the gene matches. CDR3 protein: CASSETAGGRTGELFF. CDR3 nucleotides: TGTGCCAGCAGCGAGACTGCGGGGGGGCGAACCGGGGAGCTGTTTTTT.

The chain links TRBV4-3 to TRBJ1-1, with a possible D match to TRBD1 (5 bases). The CDR3 has 15 amino acids. From germline, CDR1 is LGHNA and CDR2 YSLEER. V lost 4 bases, J lost 5 bases, and 17 bases lay in between. Written as DNA, the CDR3 is TGCGCCAGCAGCCGATCCCAGGGTCGGAGTACTGAAGCTTTCTTT. It is translated as CASSRSQGRSTEAFF.

This clonotype was found a few times. This chain joins TRBV5-1 and TRBJ1-2, with 7 nucleotides matching TRBD1. Trimming at V came to 2 bases and at J to 7 bases, leaving 5 bases not matched to a gene. The CDR3 length is 13 residues. The germline V gene has CDR1 SGHRS and CDR2 YFSETQ. CDR3 in amino acids: CASSFTGAAGYTF. The CDR3 DNA reads as TGCGCCAGCAGCTTTACAGGGGCAGCTGGCTACACCTTC.

This clonotype turned up a few times. V gene TRBV7-8 combines with J gene TRBJ2-7, with D perhaps matching TRBD2 (6 bases). Germline loops: CDR1 SGHVS, CDR2 FQNEAQ. The CDR3 is 9 amino acids. As DNA, the CDR3 is TGTGAGGGCGGGGACGAGCAGTACTTC. Residues: CEGGDEQYF.

V gene TRBV5-4 combines with J gene TRBJ2-1; no clear D gene. The CDR3 is 15 residues long. The germline V and J ends were trimmed by 4 bases and 7 bases, with 18 bases remaining between them. In germline, CDR1 is SGHNT, CDR2 YYREEE (reference sequence). The CDR3 reads CASSQLPGTPNEQFF. CDR3 bases: TGTGCCAGCAGCCAACTTCCGGGCACCCCAAATGAGCAGTTCTTC.

J is TRBJ2-3 and V is TRBV6-5; 8 bases match TRBD2. The CDR3 totals 19 residues. Looked up from germline, CDR1 is MNHEY and CDR2 is SVGAGI. After removal of 4 bases from V and 2 bases from J, the junction contained 17 bases not matched to a gene. CDR3 loop: CASSSPTRFGGRYTDTQYF. The CDR3 DNA reads as TGTGCCAGCAGTTCTCCAACGAGGTTTGGCGGGAGGTACACAGATACGCAGTATTTT.

A remark on this clonotype: It is likely a read error, because the conserved phenylalanine at the end of the CDR3 is missing. The CDR3 sequence: CAAEDSRYSNQPQHL. The CDR3 DNA follows: TGTGCCGCCGAGGACAGCCGATATAGCAATCAGCCCCAGCATCTT. The V and J genes are TRBV19 and TRBJ1-5; a weak D match, TRBD1 (6 bases). CDR1 and CDR2 (germline): LNHDA, SQIVND (reference sequence). V was shortened by 11 bases and J by 0 bases, with 17 bases between the two germline ends. The CDR3 length is 15 residues.

This clonotype occurred a few times. The V gene is TRBV24-1, the J gene TRBJ2-3; D not certain. CDR3 size: 14 residues. Germline V gene data show CDR1 as KGHDR and CDR2 as SFDVKD. The germline V and J ends were trimmed by 10 bases and 2 bases, with 15 bases remaining between them. The CDR3 loop is CATVKVPATDTQYF. The CDR3 nucleotides are TGTGCCACTGTCAAGGTCCCTGCCACAGATACGCAGTATTTT.

This clonotype was detected ten times or more. This rearrangement joins TRBV11-1 to TRBJ2-2; 14 bases are shared with TRBD2. The germline V gene encodes CDR1 SGHAT and CDR2 FQDESV (reference sequence). The CDR3 has 18 residues. V was clipped by 5 bases and J by 2 bases; unmatched bases: 7. CDR3: CASSPRLAGGPNTGELFF. The CDR3 bases are TGTGCCAGCAGCCCCAGACTAGCGGGGGGGCCTAACACCGGGGAGCTGTTTTTT.

The genes are TRBV7-9 and TRBJ1-1, with D uncertain. The CDR3 runs to 15 residues. V was clipped by 1 base and J by 6 bases, with 15 bases between them. CDR1 is SEHNR, CDR2 FQNEAQ, per germline (reference sequence). The CDR3: CASSLGARRIPEAFF. CDR3 coding DNA: TGTGCCAGCAGCTTAGGGGCCAGAAGGATCCCTGAAGCTTTCTTT.

The chain uses TRBV30 and TRBJ1-3, with 9 bases that match TRBD1. CDR1 is GTSNPN and CDR2 is SVGIG in the germline V gene (reference sequence). The CDR3 contains 13 residues. Germline trimming cut 4 bases from V and 4 bases from J; bases unmatched to any gene: 2. CDR3 amino acids: CAWKTGGGNTIYF. The CDR3 DNA reads as TGTGCCTGGAAGACAGGGGGAGGAAACACCATATATTTT.

CDR3 sequence (DNA): TGCGCCAGCAGCCAATGGGCAGATCCTGGAAACACCATATATTTT. Amino acid sequence: CASSQWADPGNTIYF. The chain employs TRBV4-1 and TRBJ1-3; D is undetermined. Germline V gene lookup returns CDR1 MGHRA and CDR2 YSYEKL. The CDR3 has 15 residues. Trimming removed 2 bases from V and 2 bases from J, with 10 bases in between.